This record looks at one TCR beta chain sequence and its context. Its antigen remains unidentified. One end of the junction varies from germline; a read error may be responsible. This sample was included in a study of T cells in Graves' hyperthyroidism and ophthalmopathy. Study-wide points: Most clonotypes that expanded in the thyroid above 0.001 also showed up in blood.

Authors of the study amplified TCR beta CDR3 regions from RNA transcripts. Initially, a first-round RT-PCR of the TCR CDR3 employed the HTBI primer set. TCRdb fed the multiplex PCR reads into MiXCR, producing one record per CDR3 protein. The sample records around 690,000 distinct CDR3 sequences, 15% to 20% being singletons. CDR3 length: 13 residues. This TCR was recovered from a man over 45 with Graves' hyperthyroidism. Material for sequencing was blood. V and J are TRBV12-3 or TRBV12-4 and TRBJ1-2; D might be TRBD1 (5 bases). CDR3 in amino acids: CASSTREAHGHTF. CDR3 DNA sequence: TGTGCCAGCAGTACCAGGGAAGCCCATGGCCACACCTTC.